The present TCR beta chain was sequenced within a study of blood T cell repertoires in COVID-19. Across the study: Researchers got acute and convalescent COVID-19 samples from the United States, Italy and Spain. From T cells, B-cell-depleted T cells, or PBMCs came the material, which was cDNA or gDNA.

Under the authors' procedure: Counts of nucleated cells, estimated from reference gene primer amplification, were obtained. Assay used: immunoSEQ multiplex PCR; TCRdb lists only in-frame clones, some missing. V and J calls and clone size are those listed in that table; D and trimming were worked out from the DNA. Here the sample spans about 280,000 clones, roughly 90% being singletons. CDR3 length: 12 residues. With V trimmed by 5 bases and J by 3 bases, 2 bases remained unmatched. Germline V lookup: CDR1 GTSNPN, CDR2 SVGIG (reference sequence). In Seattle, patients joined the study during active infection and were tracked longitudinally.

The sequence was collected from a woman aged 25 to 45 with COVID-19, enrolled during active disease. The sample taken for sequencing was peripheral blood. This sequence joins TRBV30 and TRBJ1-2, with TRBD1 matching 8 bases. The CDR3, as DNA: TGTGCCTGGGCAGGGGGCTACTATGGCTACACCTTC. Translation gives CAWAGGYYGYTF.